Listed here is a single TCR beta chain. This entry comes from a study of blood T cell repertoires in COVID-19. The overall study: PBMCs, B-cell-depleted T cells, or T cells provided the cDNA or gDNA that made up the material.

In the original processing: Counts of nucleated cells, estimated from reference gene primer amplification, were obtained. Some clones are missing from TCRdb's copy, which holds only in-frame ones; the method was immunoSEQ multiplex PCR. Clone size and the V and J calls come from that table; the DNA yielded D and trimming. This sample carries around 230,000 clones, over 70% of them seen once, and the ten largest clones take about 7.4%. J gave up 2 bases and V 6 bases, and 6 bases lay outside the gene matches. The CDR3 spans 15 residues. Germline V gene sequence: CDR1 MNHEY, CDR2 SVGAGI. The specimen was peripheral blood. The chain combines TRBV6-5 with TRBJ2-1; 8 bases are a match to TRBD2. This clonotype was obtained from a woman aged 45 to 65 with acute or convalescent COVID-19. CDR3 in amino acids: CASSPSGGAYNEQFF. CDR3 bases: TGTGCCAGCAGCCCCAGCGGGGGAGCCTACAATGAGCAGTTCTTC.